This T cell receptor beta chain originates from a study of early T cells in non-severe SARS-CoV-2 infection. About the research overall: Sequenced bulk RNA came from whole blood that was unsorted, and chains were unpaired.

Individual cDNA molecules received unique molecular identifiers during library preparation. Each CDR3 protein is one row after TCRdb ran MiXCR on the 5' RACE reads. Seen here are roughly 57,000 distinct CDR3 sequences, about 13% observed once, and the top ten hold 9.3%. This clonotype has only a few counts. Its antigen is undetermined. Germline CDR1 and CDR2: LNHNV and YYDKDF (reference sequence). This CDR3 contains 16 residues. The V end was cut by 3 bases, the J end by 4 bases, with 16 bases between. Findings of the study overall: Anti-spike CD8 responses were favored in VDJdb matching, and private and CD4 specificities were missed.

Sequencing was performed on whole blood, taken at baseline. This TCR was recovered from an adult who was a healthcare worker with PCR-confirmed SARS-CoV-2 infection or an uninfected control (not recorded which). The V and J genes are TRBV15 and TRBJ1-5, with D possibly being TRBD1 (5 bases). The CDR3 nucleotides read TGTGCCACCAGCAGGGATAAGGCCTGGGGGAATCAGCCCCAGCATTTT. This codes for CATSRDKAWGNQPQHF.